A selection of T cell receptor beta chains follows, all from one sample in a study of blood T cell repertoires in COVID-19. Profiled with immunoSEQ multiplex PCR; TCRdb holds only in-frame clones, not every one. Of 45,000 to 55,000 clones in the sample, more than 75% were seen once. The sequenced material came from peripheral blood. Receptor source: a man over 45 with active COVID-19. The CDR3 runs from the conserved cysteine through the conserved F or W.

J gene: TRBJ1-5; V gene: TRBV30; CDR3 protein: CAWSSKGNQPQHF
J gene: TRBJ1-3; V gene: TRBV30; CDR3 protein: CAWGQGTGNTIYF
J gene: TRBJ2-3; V gene: TRBV5-6; CDR3 protein: CASSPGGGPPDTQYF
J gene: TRBJ2-5; V gene: TRBV7-2; CDR3 protein: CASSPGTSGGYQETQYF
J gene: TRBJ2-2; V gene: TRBV6-1; CDR3 protein: CASSEEGFGGRNTGELFF
J gene: TRBJ2-5; V gene: TRBV9; CDR3 protein: CASSVTWTSGQETQYF
J gene: TRBJ1-2; V gene: TRBV29-1; CDR3 protein: CSVESGQIRNTF
J gene: TRBJ2-7; V gene: TRBV7-3; CDR3 protein: CASSFQGAAYSEQYF
J gene: TRBJ1-5; V gene: TRBV15; CDR3 protein: CATSRDSRAGRQPQHF
J gene: TRBJ2-3; V gene: TRBV5-1; CDR3 protein: CASSSRDRGLSDTQYF
J gene: TRBJ2-3; V gene: TRBV28; CDR3 protein: CASSPTGSDTQYF
J gene: TRBJ2-3; V gene: TRBV7-4; CDR3 protein: CASSLGGYEGDTQYF
J gene: TRBJ2-1; V gene: TRBV4-2; CDR3 protein: CASSQAFAGDGNEQFF
J gene: TRBJ1-4; V gene: TRBV27; CDR3 protein: CASSLLGGVKGPNEKLFF
J gene: TRBJ2-2; V gene: TRBV28; CDR3 protein: CASWGPAASGRSVNTGELFF
J gene: TRBJ2-5; V gene: TRBV5-1; CDR3 protein: CASSREGLAGIQETQYF
J gene: TRBJ1-5; V gene: TRBV2; CDR3 protein: CASKPGYGNQPQHF
J gene: TRBJ2-1; V gene: TRBV5-4; CDR3 protein: CASSGAGEQFF
J gene: TRBJ2-7; V gene: TRBV24-1; CDR3 protein: CATSDPRGEAGVRYF
J gene: TRBJ2-3; V gene: TRBV4-2; CDR3 protein: CASSQASRDTQYF
J gene: TRBJ1-2; V gene: TRBV6-5; CDR3 protein: CASIRREGAGGYTF
J gene: TRBJ1-5; V gene: TRBV6-2/TRBV6-3; CDR3 protein: CASSRGQADSNQPQHF
J gene: TRBJ2-6; V gene: TRBV9; CDR3 protein: CASSVDRDGGFPGANVLTF
J gene: TRBJ1-2; V gene: TRBV29-1; CDR3 protein: CSVLFEERANYGYTF
J gene: TRBJ2-3; V gene: TRBV5-1; CDR3 protein: CASSLDPAGGPHTQYF